This T cell receptor (beta chain) was identified in a study of cytomegalovirus exposure and HLA in healthy donors. Study results and caveats: Some TCR beta chains (about 180 of them) were listed as cytomegalovirus-associated. In the 120 or so validation repertoires, under 95% of cluster scores exceeded 0, per a later analysis. Most TCR sequences were rare, but some public TCRs occurred in many donors.

Sequenced by immunoSEQ multiplex PCR; TCRdb stores in-frame clones only, minus some. The table lists roughly 250,000 clones, around 88% of them singletons. A remark on this clone: The antigen is undetermined.

This clonotype was sampled from a woman in her thirties in good health and CMV-seropositive. Sequencing was done on a sample of PBMCs.

The CDR3 nucleotides read TGTGCCAGCAGCCCGACTCTAGCGTACAATGAGCAGTTCTTC. It yields the protein CASSPTLAYNEQFF. The chain combines TRBV9 with TRBJ2-1; possible D gene TRBD2, 6 bases. Germline values: CDR1 SGDLS, CDR2 YYNGEE. Trimming removed 4 bases from V and 4 bases from J, with 12 bases in between. There are 14 residues in the CDR3.